The clone carrying this T cell receptor (beta chain) was seen only a few times. Assay: immunoSEQ multiplex PCR; the TCRdb copy retains only in-frame clones and omits some. The sample includes about 72,000 clones, roughly 88% of them seen just once. The data were taken from a study of T cell responses to AZD1222 COVID-19 vaccine. Germline assignment: CDR1 KGHSH and CDR2 LQKENI. The CDR3 consists of 15 residues. Trimming took 6 bases from V and 5 from J, leaving 19 bases between them. This rearrangement joins TRBV18 to TRBJ2-5; D is perhaps TRBD1 (5 bases). This receptor was identified in an adult in good health. This specimen was peripheral blood, taken on day 0 of AZD1222 vaccination. Written as DNA, the CDR3 is TGTGCCAGCTCTCCCTCCCTGGAAGGGGTGGAGACCCAGTACTTC. Translation: CASSPSLEGVETQYF. The variable domain in full, with the rest retrieved from reference TRBV18 and TRBJ2-5, is NAGVMQNPRHLVRRRGQEARLRCSPMKGHSHVYWYRQLPEEGLKFMVYLQKENIIDESGMPKERFSAEFPKEGPSILRIQQVVRGDSAAYFCASSPSLEGVETQYFGPGTRLLVL.